This T cell receptor (beta chain) was captured in a study of blood T cells in healthy people across ages. Then a second PCR, running roughly 7 to 11 cycles, was carried out with a sample-barcoded 5' primer and a J-beta primer mix. TCRdb used MiXCR to reprocess the 5' RACE reads, holding one entry per CDR3 protein. Of hundreds of thousands of distinct CDR3 sequences detected, about 21% appear once; the ten largest clones hold 3.5% to 4%. This clonotype was counted ten times or more. Trimming shortened V by 6 bases and J by 5 bases, and 22 bases separated the two germline ends. Germline V gives CDR1 SQVTM, CDR2 ANQGSEA. The length of the CDR3 is 15 residues.

This chain joins TRBV29-1 and TRBJ2-5; D remains unclear. Sequenced: blood. The TCR originated in an older man in good health. DNA for the CDR3: TGCAGCGTCCAACACGGCAAGTTGTTACGTGAGACCCAGTACTTC. Its protein is CSVQHGKLLRETQYF.